This passage covers 17 T cell receptor beta chains from one sample sequenced in a study of cytomegalovirus exposure and HLA in healthy donors. 60 Vbeta and 13 Jbeta primers were used in PCR. The table came from immunoSEQ multiplex PCR; TCRdb's copy has only in-frame clones and leaves some out. This sample carries about 150,000 clones, over 70% of them seen once, and the ten largest clones take approximately 3%. Sequencing was performed on PBMCs. These receptors all stem from a male donor in good health and CMV-seronegative.

CDR3 nucleotides: TGTGCCAGCAGTCCCCCCGGGCAAGAGACCCAGTACTTC. Amino acid sequence: CASSPPGQETQYF. The chain carries TRBV6-5 and TRBJ2-5; D unresolved. The CDR3 consists of 13 residues. Germline V gives CDR1 MNHEY, CDR2 SVGAGI. Trimming took off 5 bases at V and 2 bases at J, with 9 bases between the two ends.

This chain joins TRBV5-1 and TRBJ2-5; 7 nucleotides align to TRBD1. This CDR3 contains 15 residues. The V gene's germline CDR1 is SGHRS and CDR2 YFSETQ. Trimming removed 3 bases from V and 2 bases from J; junction bases left unmatched: 7. Written as DNA, the CDR3 is TGCGCCAGCAGCTCACGGGACAGTAGACAAGAGACCCAGTACTTC. Translation gives CASSSRDSRQETQYF.

The gene calls are TRBV30 and TRBJ1-1, with a tentative D call TRBD1 (5 bases). Trimming stripped 1 base from V and 3 bases from J, with 12 bases between. Germline CDR1 GTSNPN, CDR2 SVGIG (reference sequence). CDR3 length: 14 amino acids. CDR3 in amino acids: CAWSDLGGYTEAFF. In DNA form, the CDR3 reads TGTGCCTGGAGTGATTTGGGGGGATACACTGAAGCTTTCTTT. Complete variable domain (other parts from reference TRBV30 and TRBJ1-1): SQTIHQWPATLVQPVGSPLSLECTVEGTSNPNLYWYRQAAGRGLQLLFYSVGIGQISSEVPQNLSASRPQDRQFILSSKKLLLSDSGFYLCAWSDLGGYTEAFFGQGTRLTVV.

The chain uses TRBV7-9 and TRBJ2-3, with D possibly matching TRBD1 (5 bases). V lost 1 base to trimming and J lost 4 bases, with 15 bases between them. Looked up from germline, CDR1 is SEHNR and CDR2 is FQNEAQ (reference sequence). The CDR3 sequence is 16 residues long. The CDR3 DNA is TGTGCCAGCAGCTTAGAAAGGACATCGAACCCAGATACGCAGTATTTT. Protein: CASSLERTSNPDTQYF.

This clone was counted only a few times. The chain recombines TRBV10-3 with TRBJ2-1; 8 bases line up with TRBD2. CDR3 length: 16 amino acids. CDR1 ENHRY and CDR2 SYGVKD come from the germline V gene. After removal of 0 bases from V and 7 bases from J, the junction contained 8 bases not matched to a gene. CDR3 coding DNA: TGTGCCATCAGTGAGTCCTACGGGACTAGGGGGAATGAGCAGTTCTTC. This encodes CAISESYGTRGNEQFF.

In this sample, this clone turned up a few times. The chain is built from TRBV9 and TRBJ1-2, with TRBD1 identical over 8 bases. The J segment lost 8 bases and the V segment lost 3 bases, leaving 15 bases of the junction unmatched. The CDR3 extends over 16 amino acids. CDR1 is SGDLS and CDR2 is YYNGEE in the germline V gene. As DNA, the CDR3 is TGTGCCAGCAGCGCCCGACAGGGGACCCCAATCTTAGGCTACACCTTC. This translates into CASSARQGTPILGYTF.

This clone has a handful of counts. The chain carries TRBV28 and TRBJ1-4; the D gene is possibly TRBD1 (6 bases). V lost 5 bases and J lost 6, with 25 bases in between. Germline V CDR1 and CDR2: MDHEN, SYDVKM. The length of the CDR3 is 18 residues. CDR3 coding DNA: TGTGCCAGCAGTGGGGGATTTGCGGACAGATTAGGCCATGAAAAACTGTTTTTT. Its translation: CASSGGFADRLGHEKLFF.

The chain carries TRBV7-2 and TRBJ1-1, with a weak D call TRBD1 (6 bases). Germline CDR1 SGHTA, CDR2 FQGNSA. Trimming stripped 7 bases from V and 3 bases from J, with 21 bases between. The CDR3 consists of 16 residues. The CDR3 reads CASTPQPGGAYTEAFF. CDR3 nucleotide sequence: TGTGCCAGCACCCCCCAGCCGGGGGGGGCGTACACTGAAGCTTTCTTT.

The chain couples TRBV7-2 to TRBJ1-5; D uncertain. Trimming shortened V by 5 bases and J by 2 bases, and 7 bases separated the two germline ends. This CDR3 has 13 amino acids. Looked up from germline, CDR1 is SGHTA and CDR2 is FQGNSA. CDR3 nucleotide sequence: TGTGCCAGCAGCACGAGCGGCAATCAGCCCCAGCATTTT. Translated, it gives CASSTSGNQPQHF.

The chain recombines TRBV7-2 with TRBJ2-1, with TRBD2 matching 16 bases. Germline V CDR1 and CDR2: SGHTA, FQGNSA. The trim removed 2 bases at V and 8 bases at J, leaving 6 bases unmatched. The CDR3 contains 17 residues. The CDR3 DNA reads TGTGCCAGCAGCTTACCCCGGGGACTAGCGGGGGGGGATGAGCAGTTCTTC. This sequence encodes CASSLPRGLAGGDEQFF. The full variable domain, its missing parts supplied by reference TRBV7-2 and TRBJ2-1, is GAGVSQSPSNKVTEKGKDVELRCDPISGHTALYWYRQSLGQGLEFLIYFQGNSAPDKSGLPSDRFSAERTGGSVSTLTIQRTQQEDSAVYLCASSLPRGLAGGDEQFFGPGTRLTVL.

The chain recombines TRBV27 with TRBJ2-2, with a weak D call TRBD1 (6 bases). In germline, CDR1 is MNHEY, CDR2 SMNVEV (reference sequence). The V gene lost 5 bases and the J gene lost 2 bases, with 15 bases spanning the gap. There are 16 residues in the CDR3. CDR3: CASSQDSPLNTGELFF. As DNA, the CDR3 is TGTGCCAGCAGTCAGGACAGCCCTCTTAACACCGGGGAGCTGTTTTTT.

The V and J genes are TRBV5-1 and TRBJ2-1; TRBD2 matches 11 bases. V gave up 0 bases and J gave up 8 bases; unmatched junction bases: 7. Germline CDR1 SGHRS, CDR2 YFSETQ. CDR3 length: 16 amino acids. The CDR3 bases are TGCGCCAGCAGCTTGGGACTAGCGGGACCCAAGGATGAGCAGTTCTTC. The encoded protein is CASSLGLAGPKDEQFF.

In this sample, this clone turned up a few times. The junction departs from the called germline gene at one end, perhaps through a read error. The CDR3 spells CASSKLAGPNTGELFF. In nucleotides, the CDR3 is TGTGCTAGCAGCAAACTAGCGGGGCCGAACACCGGGGAGCTGTTTTTT. The V and J genes are TRBV7-7 and TRBJ2-2; 10 positions match TRBD2. The length of the CDR3 is 16 residues. Germline V CDR1 and CDR2: SSHAT, FNYEAQ (reference sequence).

The chain recombines TRBV29-1 with TRBJ2-5; TRBD1 agrees at 11 bases. This CDR3 is built from 15 residues. Trimming at V came to 2 bases and at J to 5 bases, leaving 7 bases not matched to a gene. Germline CDR1 SQVTM, CDR2 ANQGSEA. The CDR3 is CSVESGTGGDETQYF. Written as DNA, the CDR3 is TGCAGCGTTGAATCTGGGACAGGGGGAGACGAGACCCAGTACTTC.

The rearrangement links TRBV10-3 to TRBJ2-2; 9 bases are shared with TRBD2. There are 14 residues in the CDR3. V dropped 10 bases and J dropped 3; count of bases not matched to a gene: 6. The V gene's germline CDR1 is ENHRY and CDR2 SYGVKD. The CDR3 sequence is CATSSGTDTGELFF. For the CDR3, the DNA is TGTGCCACCTCTAGCGGGACGGACACCGGGGAGCTGTTTTTT.

In its sample, this clone was seen once. The DNA for the CDR3 is TGTGCCAGCAGTTTATGGGGGGTACCCGAAAAACTGTTTTTT. Translating gives CASSLWGVPEKLFF. The gene calls are TRBV27 and TRBJ1-4, with D possibly being TRBD1 (5 bases). Germline loops: CDR1 MNHEY, CDR2 SMNVEV (reference sequence). Trimming left V 1 base short and J 8 bases short, with 11 bases between. The CDR3 consists of 14 residues. Drawing the rest from reference TRBV27 and TRBJ1-4, the complete variable domain is EAQVTQNPRYLITVTGKKLTVTCSQNMNHEYMSWYRQDPGLGLRQIYYSMNVEVTDKGDVPEGYKVSRKEKRNFPLILESPSPNQTSLYFCASSLWGVPEKLFFGSGTQLSVL.

The chain carries TRBV13 and TRBJ2-1; 7 bases fit TRBD2. The V and J ends lost 0 bases and 2 bases, in that order; junction bases with no gene match: 1. The CDR3 runs to 15 residues. Germline V gene data show CDR1 as PRHDT and CDR2 as FYEKMQ (reference sequence). CDR3 DNA: TGTGCCAGCAGCTTAGGGCGGGGGACCTACAATGAGCAGTTCTTC. Residues: CASSLGRGTYNEQFF. The entire variable domain, with the rest obtained from reference TRBV13 and TRBJ2-1, is as follows: AAGVIQSPRHLIKEKRETATLKCYPIPRHDTVYWYQQGPGQDPQFLISFYEKMQSDKGSIPDRFSAQQFSDYHSELNMSSLELGDSALYFCASSLGRGTYNEQFFGPGTRLTVL.